This T cell receptor beta chain was recorded in a study of blood T cell repertoires in COVID-19. The overall study: The United States, Italy and Spain provided the acute and convalescent COVID-19 samples. Sources were T cells, B-cell-depleted T cells, or PBMCs; the material itself was cDNA or gDNA.

Germline CDR1 and CDR2: SNHLY and FYNNEI. There are 13 residues in the CDR3. V was shortened by 4 bases and J by 7 bases, with 13 bases between the two germline ends. Original methodology: Nucleated cell counts were estimated from reference gene primer amplification. Profiling relied on immunoSEQ multiplex PCR, and the TCRdb table lists in-frame clones only, not all of them. V and J calls and clone size are copied from that table; D and trimming were computed from the DNA. This sample has 15,000 to 20,000 clones; roughly 87% occur once, and the top ten carry about a quarter. This sequence was found in a woman in her seventies with active COVID-19. The sample comprised peripheral blood. This chain connects TRBV2 to TRBJ1-1; D is ambiguous. CDR3 bases: TGTGCCAGCAGTGTACGGCGGGCGGATGAAGCTTTCTTT. Translation gives CASSVRRADEAFF.